Following are 6 T cell receptor beta chains from one sample sequenced in a study of Graves' ophthalmopathy and Graves' hyperthyroidism (dated by TCRdb to the late 2010s). The reads were generated on an Illumina HiSeq 2000. TCR beta CDR3 regions were amplified from RNA transcripts for repertoire sequencing. HTBI primers and the Qiagen OneStep RT-PCR kit were used in a first-round RT-PCR, which was followed by a second-round multiplex PCR, size selection and purification. The public sequencing data were trimmed at Q25 with fastp and processed into clonotypes with MiXCR by TCRdb, which kept only in-frame beta chains. Each entry is one CDR3 protein sequence, shown with its most common DNA and genes. The sample table contains under 20,000 distinct CDR3 sequences; only one count was recorded for roughly 46% of them. The ten top clones hold over 25% of the sample. Sequenced sample: peripheral blood. The receptors originated from a woman aged 40 to 49 with stable Graves' hyperthyroidism. Donor details come from another sample of the same person, matched by shared clones.

V gene TRBV29-1 combines with J gene TRBJ2-5; D not resolved. The CDR3 length is 12 residues. Trimming pared 7 bases from V and 1 base from J, leaving 10 bases between. Looked up from germline, CDR1 is SQVTM and CDR2 is ANQGSEA. CDR3 region: CSAAPGQETQYF. The CDR3 region has the DNA TGCAGCGCCGCCCCAGGCCAAGAGACCCAGTACTTC.

This chain links TRBV20-1 with TRBJ1-3, with D possibly matching TRBD1 (6 bases). The ends were cut back, 6 bases at V and 4 bases at J, with 16 bases in the middle. In germline, CDR1 is DFQATT, CDR2 SNEGSKA (reference sequence). This CDR3 has 14 residues. The CDR3 DNA is TGCAGTGCGGGCGCAGGGGACTTGGGAAACACCATATATTTT. This codes for CSAGAGDLGNTIYF.

The J gene is TRBJ2-3, the V gene TRBV6-2 or TRBV6-3; D unresolved. Trimming shortened V by 0 bases and J by 6 bases, and 7 bases separated the two germline ends. The CDR3 is 13 residues long. In germline, CDR1 is MNHEY, CDR2 SVGEGT. The CDR3 loop is CASSYSEVDTQYF. Here the CDR3 DNA reads TGTGCCAGCAGTTACTCAGAGGTGGATACGCAGTATTTT.

The rearrangement uses TRBV7-3 and TRBJ2-7, with 9 bases fitting TRBD2. The CDR3 runs 15 residues. V trimming: 0 bases; J trimming: 0 bases; junction bases outside the gene matches: 0. Germline values: CDR1 SGHTA, CDR2 FQGTGA. CDR3 sequence (DNA): TGTGCCAGCAGCTTAACTAGCGGGGGCTCCTACGAGCAGTACTTC. It is translated as CASSLTSGGSYEQYF.

This clonotype came up many times. The chain is built from TRBV9 and TRBJ2-2; D is uncertain. The CDR3 runs 13 residues. Germline lookup yields CDR1 SGDLS and CDR2 YYNGEE. Trimming stripped 0 bases from V and 7 bases from J, with 7 bases between. The DNA for the CDR3 is TGTGCCAGCAGCGTAGATCCGGACGGGGAGCTGTTTTTT. Translation gives CASSVDPDGELFF.

Of note for this clonotype: Likely a read error: the CDR3 ends without its conserved phenylalanine or tryptophan. V and J are TRBV7-2 and TRBJ2-7; perhaps TRBD1 as D (6 bases). This CDR3 has 14 residues. Germline V gives CDR1 SGHTA, CDR2 FQGNSA. V was trimmed by 4 bases and J by 7 bases, leaving 17 bases between them. CDR3: CASSSEMDSYEQYL. The CDR3 coding sequence is TGTGCCAGCAGCTCCGAAATGGACAGCTATGAGCAGTACCTC.